These T cell receptor beta chains were read from a single sample in a study of T cell repertoires in cytomegalovirus infection. MiXCR, applied by TCRdb to the reads, yields one record per CDR3 protein. The table lists 250,000 or so distinct CDR3 sequences, about 15% of them singletons. The sample was CD8+ T cells from PBMCs. These receptors all come from a human donor in good health (CMV status not recorded). Some clones in this sample may be carry-over from other donors' samples. The CDR3 runs from the conserved cysteine through the conserved F or W. The D gene is left open where the match is weak. Some rows have no size entry. The others give once, few or many, or a class for an expanded clone.

>-|TRBJ1-1|many|TRBV27
CASSLMRFNTEAFF
TGTGCCAGCAGTTTAATGCGGTTTAACACTGAAGCTTTCTTT
>-|TRBJ1-5|many|TRBV5-5
CASSPKGGVGNQPQHF
TGTGCCAGCAGCCCGAAGGGGGGTGTTGGGAATCAGCCCCAGCATTTT
>TRBD1|TRBJ2-1|few|TRBV5-1
CASSLNRGEYNEQFF
TGCGCCAGCAGCCTTAACAGGGGGGAGTACAATGAGCAGTTCTTC
>-|TRBJ1-2|many|TRBV12-3/TRBV12-4
CASSSPAVRYGYTF
TGTGCCAGCAGTTCCCCGGCGGTCAGATATGGCTACACCTTC
>-|TRBJ1-1|many|TRBV7-2
CASSLNRVLGMNTEAFF
TGTGCCAGCAGCTTAAATCGGGTCTTAGGGATGAACACTGAAGCTTTCTTT
>TRBD1|TRBJ1-2|many|TRBV7-2
CASSLAAPTGNYGYTF
TGTGCCAGCAGCTTAGCGGCCCCGACAGGGAACTATGGCTACACCTTC
>-|TRBJ2-5|few|TRBV6-5
CASSYTGSGETQYF
TGTGCCAGCAGTTATACAGGGTCGGGGGAGACCCAGTACTTC
>-|TRBJ2-2|many|TRBV28
CASRPGTSGGELFF
TGTGCCAGCAGGCCGGGGACGTCTGGCGGGGAGCTGTTTTTT
>-|TRBJ2-2|many|TRBV7-9
CASSATGWITGELFF
TGTGCCAGCAGCGCCACAGGGTGGATCACCGGGGAGCTGTTTTTT
>TRBD2|TRBJ2-1|few|TRBV28
CASSLSSGRGGYNEQFF
TGTGCCAGCAGTTTATCCTCGGGGAGGGGCGGGTACAATGAGCAGTTCTTC
>-|TRBJ1-3|-|TRBV5-4
CASSFDRYSGNTIYF
TGTGCCAGCAGCTTTGACCGATACTCTGGAAACACCATATATTTT
>TRBD2|TRBJ2-1|-|TRBV12-3/TRBV12-4
CASSFRAGGPYNEQFF
TGTGCCAGCAGTTTCCGGGCGGGGGGCCCCTACAATGAGCAGTTCTTC
>-|TRBJ2-7|-|TRBV12-3/TRBV12-4
CASSPQDYEQYF
TGTGCCAGCAGTCCACAGGACTACGAGCAGTACTTC
>-|TRBJ2-4|few|TRBV6-2/TRBV6-3
CASRTRSIRGDLAKNIQYF
TGTGCCAGCAGGACGAGATCAATCAGGGGGGACCTAGCCAAAAACATTCAGTACTTC
>TRBD2|TRBJ2-1|-|TRBV6-2/TRBV6-3
CSSSYLAGDGSYNEQFF
TGTTCCAGCAGTTACCTGGCGGGGGATGGCTCCTACAATGAGCAGTTCTTC
>-|TRBJ1-2|-|TRBV5-5
CASSHPGRTNYGYTF
TGTGCCAGCAGCCATCCGGGGAGAACTAACTATGGCTACACCTTC
>TRBD2|TRBJ2-5|many|TRBV12-3/TRBV12-4
CASSFSPSGGRETQYF
TGTGCCAGCAGTTTTTCCCCTAGCGGGGGTCGAGAGACCCAGTACTTC
>TRBD1|TRBJ1-1|-|TRBV5-4
CASSSPGTGWFEAFF
TGTGCCAGCAGCTCTCCGGGGACAGGGTGGTTTGAAGCTTTCTTT
>-|TRBJ2-7|few|TRBV2
CASSEAWGFNEQYF
TGTGCCAGCAGTGAAGCATGGGGCTTTAACGAGCAGTACTTC
>TRBD2|TRBJ2-3|many|TRBV10-3
CAISESASGASTDTQYF
TGTGCCATCAGTGAGTCGGCTAGCGGGGCTAGCACAGATACGCAGTATTTT
>-|TRBJ1-1|many|TRBV7-6
CASSAGSAPTEAFF
TGTGCCAGCAGCGCCGGATCCGCTCCCACTGAAGCTTTCTTT
>TRBD1|TRBJ2-2|-|TRBV14
CASSQEIVTGVTPNTGELFF
TGTGCCAGCAGCCAAGAGATCGTGACAGGGGTAACACCGAACACCGGGGAGCTGTTTTTT
>-|TRBJ1-2|few|TRBV4-3
CASSQLKDPGFYGYTF
TGCGCCAGCAGCCAGCTTAAGGACCCAGGGTTCTATGGCTACACCTTC
>-|TRBJ2-4|-|TRBV7-8
CASSSTAIGVAKNIQYF
TGTGCCAGCAGCTCCACTGCGATAGGGGTAGCCAAAAACATTCAGTACTTC
>-|TRBJ1-5|-|TRBV27
CASSLYREINQPQHF
TGTGCCAGCAGTTTATACCGCGAGATCAATCAGCCCCAGCATTTT
>-|TRBJ1-4|-|TRBV6-1
CASSELWTPEGEKLFF
TGTGCCAGCAGTGAATTATGGACACCGGAGGGAGAAAAACTGTTTTTT
>-|TRBJ2-1|-|TRBV6-2/TRBV6-3
CASSYGGSYNGQFF
TGTGCCAGCAGTTATGGGGGCTCCTACAATGGGCAGTTCTTC
>-|TRBJ2-1|few|TRBV11-3
CASSRYYGDPLDEQFF
TGTGCCAGCAGCAGATATTACGGGGACCCCCTCGACGAGCAGTTCTTC
>-|TRBJ2-4|few|TRBV29-1
CSVEVLGGHIQYF
TGCAGCGTTGAAGTACTCGGGGGGCACATTCAGTACTTC
>TRBD1|TRBJ2-7|few|TRBV13
CASSQETGGGYEQYF
TGTGCCAGCAGCCAGGAAACAGGGGGCGGTTACGAGCAGTACTTC
>-|TRBJ2-1|-|TRBV5-1
CASSFGRRSSYNEQFF
TGCGCCAGCAGCTTCGGACGGAGAAGCTCCTACAATGAGCAGTTCTTC
>-|TRBJ2-7|once|TRBV11-2
CASSVGSYEQYF
TGTGCCAGCAGCGTCGGCTCCTACGAGCAGTACTTC
>-|TRBJ2-3|few|TRBV11-2
CASSLARPTDTDTQYF
TGTGCCAGCAGCTTAGCTCGCCCCACGGACACAGATACGCAGTATTTT
>-|TRBJ2-1|-|TRBV10-3
CAISDLASAHYNEQFF
TGTGCCATCAGTGATTTGGCCAGTGCCCATTACAATGAGCAGTTCTTC
>-|TRBJ2-7|once|TRBV9
CASSVGPTSPYEQYF
TGTGCCAGCAGCGTAGGACCGACTAGTCCCTACGAGCAGTACTTC
>-|TRBJ2-1|-|TRBV5-5
CASTLPGGDEQFF
TGTGCCAGCACCCTCCCCGGTGGGGATGAGCAGTTCTTC